This TCR beta chain appears in the sequencing data of a study of blood T cell repertoires in COVID-19. Study details: COVID-19 samples from acute and convalescent phases originated in the United States, Italy and Spain. Sources were T cells, B-cell-depleted T cells, or PBMCs; the material itself was cDNA or gDNA.

The CDR3 has 13 amino acids. From germline, CDR1 is MDHEN and CDR2 SYDVKM. The ends were cut back, 8 bases at V and 6 bases at J, with 16 bases in the middle. Original analysis: It was from reference gene primer amplification that nucleated cell counts were estimated. The method was immunoSEQ multiplex PCR; TCRdb's version includes in-frame clones alone and lacks a portion of them. V and J calls and clone size come straight from that table; D and trimming were deduced from the DNA. In the table there are some 190,000 clones, 70% to 90% of which are singletons. This clone was seen only once. V usage is TRBV28 and J usage is TRBJ1-1, with no clear D. This receptor was identified in a man aged 25 to 45 with acute or convalescent COVID-19. Source material: peripheral blood. The CDR3 reads CASGQTVTPEAFF. The CDR3, as DNA: TGTGCCAGCGGGCAGACGGTAACCCCTGAAGCTTTCTTT.